The sequence of this TCR beta chain was determined in a study of blood T cell repertoires in COVID-19. The assay was immunoSEQ multiplex PCR, and TCRdb's table has in-frame clones only and misses some. This sample carries 330,000 or so clones, about 88% of them seen once, and the ten largest clones take roughly 3%. Symptom resolution, clearance, or two negative PCRs marked the recovered donors of Cohort 3. This receptor was obtained from a woman in her 30s who had recovered from COVID-19. The sequencing input was PBMCs or T cells enriched from blood (not recorded which).

In DNA, the CDR3 is TGCGCCAGCAGCTTGGATCGGGGTAGGGAGGCTTTCTTT. Translated, it gives CASSLDRGREAFF. This chain connects TRBV5-1 to TRBJ1-1; D uncertain. The ends were cut back, 0 bases at V and 11 bases at J, with 14 bases in the middle. The V gene's germline CDR1 is SGHRS and CDR2 YFSETQ. There are 13 residues in the CDR3.